Presented here are 11 T cell receptor beta chains from one specimen sequenced in a study of blood T cell repertoires in COVID-19 (dated by TCRdb to between 2020 and 2021). The method behind the library was the immunoSEQ multiplex PCR assay. In its TCRdb copy, this immuneACCESS table keeps in-frame sequences only and misses some clones. Where compared with another copy, unresolved V genes explain less than half of these, and the others have no known cause. The sample data list more than 150,000 clones, and roughly 80% of these were observed just once. The leading ten clones occupy 12% of the sample. The sequencing sample was made of peripheral blood. Receptors originate from a woman over 75 with COVID-19, enrolled during active disease.

A note on this clone: A read error may produce the germline difference seen at one junction end. This chain links TRBV7-7 with TRBJ2-5; D remains unclear. The CDR3 totals 15 residues. Germline-derived CDR1 and CDR2 are SSHAT and FNYEAQ (reference sequence). The CDR3 DNA reads TGTGCTAGCAGCTTAGATGGCCTTGTACAAGAGACCCAGTACTTC. This translates into CASSLDGLVQETQYF.

The CDR3 spells CASIPLGGNTEAFF. The CDR3 DNA reads TGTGCCAGTATACCCCTAGGGGGGAACACTGAAGCTTTCTTT. The rearrangement uses TRBV19 and TRBJ1-1, with D possibly matching TRBD1 (6 bases). Germline CDR1 is LNHDA and CDR2 is SQIVND (reference sequence). With 7 bases removed from V and 1 base from J, the gap between germline ends came to 13 bases. This CDR3 has 14 residues.

The chain recombines TRBV3-1 (or the pseudogene TRBV3-2) with TRBJ1-1; D ambiguous. The V and J ends lost 1 base and 1 base respectively, with 4 bases between them. The CDR3 is 13 residues long. Germline assignment: CDR1 LGHDT and CDR2 YNNKEL (reference sequence). The CDR3 nucleotides read TGTGCCAGCAGCCAAGCAGGGAACACTGAAGCTTTCTTT. Protein: CASSQAGNTEAFF.

The rearrangement uses TRBV11-2 and TRBJ2-3, with TRBD2 identical over 7 bases. The CDR3 runs 16 residues. The germline V gene encodes CDR1 SGHAT and CDR2 FQNNGV. The ends lost 0 bases at V and 4 bases at J; junction bases unmatched: 7. This CDR3 is CASSLDRGVSADTQYF. The CDR3 DNA sequence: TGTGCCAGCAGCTTAGATCGGGGGGTATCTGCAGATACGCAGTATTTT. Variable domain in full (rest from reference TRBV11-2 and TRBJ2-3): EAGVAQSPRYKIIEKRQSVAFWCNPISGHATLYWYQQILGQGPKLLIQFQNNGVVDDSQLPKDRFSAERLKGVDSTLKIQPAKLEDSAVYLCASSLDRGVSADTQYFGPGTRLTVL.

CDR3 sequence (DNA): TGTGCCAGCAGCCCCATGACGGCGAGGAAGTACTTC. Protein product: CASSPMTARKYF. The V call is TRBV11-2, the J call TRBJ2-7; D ambiguous. The V gene lost 5 bases and the J gene lost 11 bases, with 16 bases spanning the gap. Germline V gene data show CDR1 as SGHAT and CDR2 as FQNNGV. The CDR3 covers 12 residues.

The gene calls are TRBV7-9 and TRBJ1-1; D unresolved. CDR1 is SEHNR, CDR2 FQNEAQ, per germline (reference sequence). CDR3 length: 15 residues. The V end was cut by 5 bases, the J end by 4 bases, with 17 bases between. The CDR3 DNA reads TGTGCCAGCAGCGTAGGGTCAATTCGGGTCACTGAAGCTTTCTTT. Its protein is CASSVGSIRVTEAFF.

This chain joins TRBV7-2 and TRBJ1-2; no reliable D call. Germline assignment: CDR1 SGHTA and CDR2 FQGNSA. There are 14 residues in the CDR3. Trimming removed 1 base at V and 10 bases at J, with 16 bases between. DNA for the CDR3: TGTGCCAGCAGCTTAGATGCGTGGATAAGCGACTACACCTTC. It yields the protein CASSLDAWISDYTF.

The rearrangement uses TRBV9 and TRBJ2-5; D is possibly TRBD1 (5 bases). CDR1 and CDR2 from the germline V gene are SGDLS and YYNGEE. The CDR3 runs to 16 residues. V lost 0 bases, J lost 4 bases, and 16 bases lay in between. In DNA, the CDR3 is TGTGCCAGCAGCGTAGGTTGCAGGGTGGTAGGAGAGACCCAGTACTTC. Its protein product is CASSVGCRVVGETQYF.

V is TRBV7-9 and J is TRBJ2-3; TRBD1 matches at 10 bases. Germline V lookup: CDR1 SEHNR, CDR2 FQNEAQ (reference sequence). The CDR3 extends over 15 amino acids. V shed 5 bases and J 3 bases; nucleotides not matched to a gene: 5. This chain's CDR3 is CASSTRDRGTDTQYF. CDR3 sequence (DNA): TGTGCCAGCAGCACCCGGGACAGGGGTACAGATACGCAGTATTTT.

The V call is TRBV6-2 or TRBV6-3, the J call TRBJ1-2, with D perhaps matching TRBD1 (5 bases). This CDR3 comprises 18 residues. In germline, CDR1 is MNHEY, CDR2 SVGEGT. V was trimmed by 0 bases and J by 0 bases, leaving 17 bases between them. The CDR3 region has the DNA TGTGCCAGCAGTTACTCTCTTGGGGCGGCCTTTTCTAACTATGGCTACACCTTC. This codes for CASSYSLGAAFSNYGYTF.

The chain recombines TRBV16 with TRBJ2-3; TRBD2 matches at 13 bases. Trimming removed 1 base from V and 0 bases from J; junction bases left unmatched: 7. Germline CDR1 reads KGHSY; CDR2 reads FQNENV. The CDR3 loop spans 19 amino acids. DNA of the CDR3: TGTGCCAGCAGCCAATATCGGACTAGCGGGGGCCAAAGCACAGATACGCAGTATTTT. The encoded protein is CASSQYRTSGGQSTDTQYF.